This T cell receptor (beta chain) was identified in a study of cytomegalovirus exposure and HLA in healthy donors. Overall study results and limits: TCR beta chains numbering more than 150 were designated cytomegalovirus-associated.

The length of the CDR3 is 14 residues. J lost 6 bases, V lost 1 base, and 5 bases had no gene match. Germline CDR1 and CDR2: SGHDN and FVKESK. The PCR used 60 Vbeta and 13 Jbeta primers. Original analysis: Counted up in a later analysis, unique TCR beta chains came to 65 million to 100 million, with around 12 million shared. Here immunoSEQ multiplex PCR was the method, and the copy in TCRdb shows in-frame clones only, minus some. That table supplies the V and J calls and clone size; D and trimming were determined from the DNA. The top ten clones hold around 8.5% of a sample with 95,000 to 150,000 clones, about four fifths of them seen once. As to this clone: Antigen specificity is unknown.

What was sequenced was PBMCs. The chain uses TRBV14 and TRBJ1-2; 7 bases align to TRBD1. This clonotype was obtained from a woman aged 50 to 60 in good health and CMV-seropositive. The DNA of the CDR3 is TGTGCCAGCAGCCAAGCACAGGGGATTCATGGCTACACCTTC. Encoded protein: CASSQAQGIHGYTF.